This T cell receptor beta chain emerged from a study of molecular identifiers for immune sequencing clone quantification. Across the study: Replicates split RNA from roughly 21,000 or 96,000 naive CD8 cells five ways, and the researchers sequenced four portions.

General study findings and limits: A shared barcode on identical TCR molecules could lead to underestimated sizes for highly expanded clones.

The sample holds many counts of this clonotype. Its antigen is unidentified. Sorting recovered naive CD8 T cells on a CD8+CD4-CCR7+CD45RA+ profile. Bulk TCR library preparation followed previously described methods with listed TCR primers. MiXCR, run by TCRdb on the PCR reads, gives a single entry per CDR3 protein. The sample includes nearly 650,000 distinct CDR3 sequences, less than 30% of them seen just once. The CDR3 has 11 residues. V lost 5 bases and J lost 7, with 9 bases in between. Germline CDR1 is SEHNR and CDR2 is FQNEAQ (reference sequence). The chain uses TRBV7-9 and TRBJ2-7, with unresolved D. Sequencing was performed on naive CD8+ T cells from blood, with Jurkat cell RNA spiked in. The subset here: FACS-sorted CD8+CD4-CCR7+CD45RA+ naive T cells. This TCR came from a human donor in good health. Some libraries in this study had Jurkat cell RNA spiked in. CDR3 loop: CASSNLGEQYF. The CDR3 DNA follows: TGTGCCAGCAGCAACCTGGGAGAGCAGTACTTC.